This T cell receptor beta chain was recorded in a study of blood T cell repertoires in COVID-19. At the level of the study: Spain, Italy and the United States supplied samples that represented acute and convalescent COVID-19. Sources were T cells, B-cell-depleted T cells, or PBMCs; the material itself was cDNA or gDNA.

TCRdb's table, derived via immunoSEQ multiplex PCR, lists solely in-frame clones and lacks some. This table has 450,000 or so clones, 85% to 90% appearing once. The CDR3 is made up of 16 amino acids. The J segment lost 5 bases and the V segment lost 6 bases, leaving 12 bases of the junction unmatched. Germline CDR1 WNHNN, CDR2 SYGVQD (reference sequence). The rearrangement uses TRBV10-1 and TRBJ2-5; TRBD2 matches at 10 bases. The sample taken for sequencing was peripheral blood. The clonotype comes from a man aged 18-30 years with COVID-19, enrolled during active disease. This chain's CDR3 is CASSPSEREGRETQYF. DNA of the CDR3: TGCGCCAGCAGCCCTTCGGAGCGGGAGGGCCGGGAGACCCAGTACTTC.